These T cell receptor beta chains were read from a single sample in a study of blood T cell repertoires in COVID-19. Sequencing used immunoSEQ multiplex PCR; TCRdb keeps in-frame clones, though not all of them. Among roughly 80,000 clones, about 88% were seen once, and the ten largest hold roughly 2.8%. The sample taken for sequencing was peripheral blood. Receptors were obtained from a woman of 80 years or more with acute or convalescent COVID-19. CDR3s include the opening cysteine and the closing phenylalanine or tryptophan. The D gene is left open where the match is weak. Only part of the rows carry a size: once, few, many, or a class if the clone is expanded.

cdr3_aa: CASSPLFSSQTSGFYEQYF
cdr3_nt: TGTGCCAGCTCACCCCTATTCAGTAGCCAGACTAGCGGGTTCTACGAGCAGTACTTC
clone_size: few
v_call: TRBV18
d_call: TRBD2
j_call: TRBJ2-7

cdr3_aa: CASSSEQGNTIYF
cdr3_nt: TGCGCCAGCAGCTCGGAACAGGGAAACACCATATATTTT
clone_size: once
v_call: TRBV5-1
d_call: NA
j_call: TRBJ1-3

cdr3_aa: CASSTLGGSGNTIYF
cdr3_nt: TGTGCCAGCAGTACTTTAGGGGGCTCTGGAAACACCATATATTTT
clone_size: NA
v_call: TRBV6-5
d_call: NA
j_call: TRBJ1-3

cdr3_aa: CASSLALAGGPGSYNEQFF
cdr3_nt: TGTGCCAGCAGCTTAGCACTAGCGGGAGGGCCTGGGTCCTACAATGAGCAGTTCTTC
clone_size: NA
v_call: TRBV11-2
d_call: TRBD2
j_call: TRBJ2-1

cdr3_aa: CASSLSGGQGGNQPQHF
cdr3_nt: TGTGCCAGCAGTCTTTCGGGGGGACAAGGGGGCAATCAGCCCCAGCATTTT
clone_size: NA
v_call: TRBV6-6
d_call: NA
j_call: TRBJ1-5

cdr3_aa: CASRIGVADTVEAFF
cdr3_nt: TGTGCCAGCAGAATTGGGGTGGCGGACACTGTTGAAGCTTTCTTT
clone_size: NA
v_call: TRBV28
d_call: NA
j_call: TRBJ1-1

cdr3_aa: CASSLAGTYEQYF
cdr3_nt: TGTGCCAGCAGTTTAGCGGGGACCTACGAGCAGTACTTC
clone_size: NA
v_call: TRBV27
d_call: NA
j_call: TRBJ2-7

cdr3_aa: CASSLEPRAGRNTIYF
cdr3_nt: TGTGCCAGCAGCTTAGAACCCCGGGCAGGGCGAAACACCATATATTTT
clone_size: NA
v_call: TRBV7-2
d_call: NA
j_call: TRBJ1-3

cdr3_aa: CASSTRDRYPGELFF
cdr3_nt: TGTGCCAGTAGTACCAGGGACAGGTATCCCGGGGAGCTGTTTTTT
clone_size: NA
v_call: TRBV19
d_call: TRBD1
j_call: TRBJ2-2

cdr3_aa: CASTLRTGPDF
cdr3_nt: TGTGCCAGCACCCTAAGGACAGGACCGGACTTC
clone_size: NA
v_call: TRBV3-1/TRBV3-2
d_call: TRBD1
j_call: TRBJ1-2

cdr3_aa: CATSEPTGNGYTF
cdr3_nt: TGTGCCACCAGTGAGCCGACAGGGAATGGCTACACCTTC
clone_size: NA
v_call: TRBV24-1
d_call: TRBD1
j_call: TRBJ1-2

cdr3_aa: CASTRGRDTNQPQHF
cdr3_nt: TGTGCCAGCACCCGGGGTCGGGACACCAATCAGCCCCAGCATTTT
clone_size: NA
v_call: TRBV5-6
d_call: NA
j_call: TRBJ1-5

cdr3_aa: CASSLALGAEAFF
cdr3_nt: TGTGCCAGCAGCTTAGCGCTAGGGGCTGAAGCTTTCTTT
clone_size: NA
v_call: TRBV7-2
d_call: NA
j_call: TRBJ1-1

cdr3_aa: CASSINLDRGNSPLHF
cdr3_nt: TGTGCCAGTAGTATAAACTTGGACAGGGGAAATTCACCCCTCCACTTT
clone_size: NA
v_call: TRBV19
d_call: TRBD1
j_call: TRBJ1-6

cdr3_aa: CASSYPQGSYQNTIYF
cdr3_nt: TGTGCCAGCAGCTATCCCCAGGGTTCATACCAAAACACCATATATTTT
clone_size: NA
v_call: TRBV13
d_call: NA
j_call: TRBJ1-3

cdr3_aa: CSVDLRQRLRETQYF
cdr3_nt: TGCAGCGTTGACTTGAGACAAAGGTTACGGGAGACCCAGTACTTC
clone_size: NA
v_call: TRBV29-1
d_call: NA
j_call: TRBJ2-5

cdr3_aa: CASSLLAGVQETQYF
cdr3_nt: TGTGCCAGCAGCTTGTTAGCGGGGGTCCAAGAGACCCAGTACTTC
clone_size: NA
v_call: TRBV7-3
d_call: TRBD2
j_call: TRBJ2-5

cdr3_aa: CASSAEQGGNTIYF
cdr3_nt: TGCGCCAGCAGCGCCGAACAGGGAGGAAACACCATATATTTT
clone_size: NA
v_call: TRBV5-1
d_call: NA
j_call: TRBJ1-3

cdr3_aa: CASSRRTGGEGGYTF
cdr3_nt: TGTGCCAGCTCACGAAGAACAGGGGGCGAGGGAGGCTACACCTTC
clone_size: NA
v_call: TRBV18
d_call: TRBD1
j_call: TRBJ1-2

cdr3_aa: CASSLVLGAQTPYGYTF
cdr3_nt: TGTGCCAGCAGCTTAGTACTGGGGGCGCAAACCCCCTATGGCTACACCTTC
clone_size: NA
v_call: TRBV7-2
d_call: NA
j_call: TRBJ1-2

cdr3_aa: CASTNPTGGNEKLFF
cdr3_nt: TGTGCCAGTACCAACCCGACGGGGGGTAATGAAAAACTGTTTTTT
clone_size: NA
v_call: TRBV19
d_call: NA
j_call: TRBJ1-4

cdr3_aa: CAWGRTGPFNEKLFF
cdr3_nt: TGTGCCTGGGGACGGACAGGGCCGTTTAATGAAAAACTGTTTTTT
clone_size: NA
v_call: TRBV30
d_call: TRBD1
j_call: TRBJ1-4

cdr3_aa: CASSEALTGRDGYTF
cdr3_nt: TGTGCCAGCAGTGAAGCGCTAACAGGGAGGGATGGCTACACCTTC
clone_size: NA
v_call: TRBV6-1
d_call: NA
j_call: TRBJ1-2

cdr3_aa: CASSLAAGDQPQHF
cdr3_nt: TGTGCCAGCAGCTTAGCAGCAGGGGATCAGCCCCAGCATTTT
clone_size: NA
v_call: TRBV7-2
d_call: NA
j_call: TRBJ1-5

cdr3_aa: CASSLAIDTGELFF
cdr3_nt: TGTGCCAGCAGTCTTGCGATTGACACCGGGGAGCTGTTTTTT
clone_size: NA
v_call: TRBV6-4
d_call: NA
j_call: TRBJ2-2

cdr3_aa: CASRRADRSYAGELFF
cdr3_nt: TGTGCCAGTAGGAGGGCGGACAGAAGCTACGCCGGGGAGCTGTTTTTT
clone_size: NA
v_call: TRBV19
d_call: NA
j_call: TRBJ2-2

cdr3_aa: CAWSVRTGKDTQYF
cdr3_nt: TGTGCCTGGAGTGTACGGACAGGGAAAGATACGCAGTATTTT
clone_size: NA
v_call: TRBV30
d_call: TRBD1
j_call: TRBJ2-3

cdr3_aa: CASSHRRDRRSPLHF
cdr3_nt: TGTGCCAGCAGTCACCGCCGGGACAGAAGATCACCCCTCCACTTT
clone_size: NA
v_call: TRBV6-6
d_call: TRBD1
j_call: TRBJ1-6

cdr3_aa: CASSDGTLNTEAFF
cdr3_nt: TGTGCCAGCAGCGACGGGACACTTAACACTGAAGCTTTCTTT
clone_size: NA
v_call: TRBV7-8
d_call: NA
j_call: TRBJ1-1

cdr3_aa: CASSISGGTEAFF
cdr3_nt: TGTGCCAGCAGCATATCAGGGGGCACTGAAGCTTTCTTT
clone_size: NA
v_call: TRBV9
d_call: TRBD1
j_call: TRBJ1-1

cdr3_aa: CSALGQAFNTEAFF
cdr3_nt: TGCAGCGCCCTGGGACAGGCCTTTAACACTGAAGCTTTCTTT
clone_size: NA
v_call: TRBV29-1
d_call: TRBD1
j_call: TRBJ1-1

cdr3_aa: CASSVGFGGSYNVMFF
cdr3_nt: TGTGCCAGCAGCGTAGGGTTCGGGGGATCTTACAATGTTATGTTCTTC
clone_size: few
v_call: TRBV9
d_call: NA
j_call: TRBJ2-1

cdr3_aa: CASSLPSGGAYTGELFF
cdr3_nt: TGTGCCAGCAGCTTACCTAGCGGGGGGGCCTACACCGGGGAGCTGTTTTTT
clone_size: NA
v_call: TRBV11-2
d_call: TRBD2
j_call: TRBJ2-2

cdr3_aa: CASSRQGSYNEQFF
cdr3_nt: TGTGCCAGCAGCCGACAGGGGTCCTACAATGAGCAGTTCTTC
clone_size: NA
v_call: TRBV11-2
d_call: TRBD1
j_call: TRBJ2-1

cdr3_aa: CASTIGGLYEQFF
cdr3_nt: TGTGCCAGCACCATAGGGGGACTATATGAGCAGTTCTTC
clone_size: NA
v_call: TRBV28
d_call: NA
j_call: TRBJ2-1

cdr3_aa: CASIRDFNEQFF
cdr3_nt: TGTGCCAGCATTCGGGACTTCAATGAGCAGTTCTTC
clone_size: NA
v_call: TRBV6-5
d_call: NA
j_call: TRBJ2-1

cdr3_aa: CATSRDTGWDEKLFF
cdr3_nt: TGTGCCACCAGCAGAGATACAGGGTGGGATGAAAAACTGTTTTTT
clone_size: NA
v_call: TRBV15
d_call: NA
j_call: TRBJ1-4

cdr3_aa: CASSPRHGGQDYTF
cdr3_nt: TGCGCCAGCAGTCCTAGACACGGGGGTCAAGACTACACCTTC
clone_size: few
v_call: TRBV5-1
d_call: NA
j_call: TRBJ1-2

cdr3_aa: CASSFSGGGYTF
cdr3_nt: TGTGCCAGCAGTTTTTCCGGCGGTGGCTACACCTTC
clone_size: once
v_call: TRBV12-3/TRBV12-4
d_call: NA
j_call: TRBJ1-2

cdr3_aa: CASSLGIVASGTLTEAFF
cdr3_nt: TGCGCCAGCAGCTTGGGGATTGTTGCATCAGGGACTTTAACTGAAGCTTTCTTT
clone_size: NA
v_call: TRBV5-1
d_call: NA
j_call: TRBJ1-1

cdr3_aa: CATSDFPGLDTQYF
cdr3_nt: TGTGCCACCAGTGATTTTCCAGGTTTGGATACGCAGTATTTT
clone_size: NA
v_call: TRBV24-1
d_call: NA
j_call: TRBJ2-3

cdr3_aa: CASSYSRGNQPQHF
cdr3_nt: TGTGCCAGCAGTTACTCGAGAGGTAATCAGCCCCAGCATTTT
clone_size: NA
v_call: TRBV6-2/TRBV6-3
d_call: NA
j_call: TRBJ1-5

cdr3_aa: CAISEYAGFGEAFF
cdr3_nt: TGTGCCATCAGTGAGTATGCCGGGTTTGGTGAAGCTTTCTTT
clone_size: NA
v_call: TRBV10-3
d_call: NA
j_call: TRBJ1-1

cdr3_aa: CASGGGGANVLTF
cdr3_nt: TGTGCCAGCGGGGGAGGGGGGGCCAACGTCCTGACTTTC
clone_size: NA
v_call: TRBV6-5
d_call: TRBD2
j_call: TRBJ2-6

cdr3_aa: CASRGFGGGTDTQYF
cdr3_nt: TGTGCCAGCAGGGGATTCGGGGGTGGCACAGATACGCAGTATTTT
clone_size: NA
v_call: TRBV5-4
d_call: NA
j_call: TRBJ2-3

cdr3_aa: CASSQARETMNTEAFF
cdr3_nt: TGTGCCAGCAGCCAAGCGAGGGAGACGATGAACACTGAAGCTTTCTTT
clone_size: NA
v_call: TRBV3-1/TRBV3-2
d_call: NA
j_call: TRBJ1-1

cdr3_aa: CASNSFLAGGPLGEQFF
cdr3_nt: TGCGCCAGCAACTCCTTTCTAGCGGGAGGGCCTTTAGGTGAGCAGTTCTTC
clone_size: NA
v_call: TRBV5-1
d_call: TRBD2
j_call: TRBJ2-1

cdr3_aa: CASSLRPGLAGSTDTQYF
cdr3_nt: TGTGCCAGCAGCTTGCGTCCAGGGCTAGCGGGGAGCACAGATACGCAGTATTTT
clone_size: NA
v_call: TRBV5-5
d_call: TRBD2
j_call: TRBJ2-3

cdr3_aa: CASRARTGDTGELFF
cdr3_nt: TGTGCCAGCAGGGCCCGGACAGGTGACACCGGGGAGCTGTTTTTT
clone_size: NA
v_call: TRBV7-9
d_call: TRBD1
j_call: TRBJ2-2

cdr3_aa: CASGTSGGLRQYF
cdr3_nt: TGTGCCAGCGGGACTAGCGGGGGATTGAGGCAGTACTTC
clone_size: NA
v_call: TRBV30
d_call: TRBD2
j_call: TRBJ2-7

cdr3_aa: CASSLIMGGKYNEQFF
cdr3_nt: TGTGCCAGCAGCTTAATTATGGGCGGGAAGTACAATGAGCAGTTCTTC
clone_size: NA
v_call: TRBV7-9
d_call: NA
j_call: TRBJ2-1